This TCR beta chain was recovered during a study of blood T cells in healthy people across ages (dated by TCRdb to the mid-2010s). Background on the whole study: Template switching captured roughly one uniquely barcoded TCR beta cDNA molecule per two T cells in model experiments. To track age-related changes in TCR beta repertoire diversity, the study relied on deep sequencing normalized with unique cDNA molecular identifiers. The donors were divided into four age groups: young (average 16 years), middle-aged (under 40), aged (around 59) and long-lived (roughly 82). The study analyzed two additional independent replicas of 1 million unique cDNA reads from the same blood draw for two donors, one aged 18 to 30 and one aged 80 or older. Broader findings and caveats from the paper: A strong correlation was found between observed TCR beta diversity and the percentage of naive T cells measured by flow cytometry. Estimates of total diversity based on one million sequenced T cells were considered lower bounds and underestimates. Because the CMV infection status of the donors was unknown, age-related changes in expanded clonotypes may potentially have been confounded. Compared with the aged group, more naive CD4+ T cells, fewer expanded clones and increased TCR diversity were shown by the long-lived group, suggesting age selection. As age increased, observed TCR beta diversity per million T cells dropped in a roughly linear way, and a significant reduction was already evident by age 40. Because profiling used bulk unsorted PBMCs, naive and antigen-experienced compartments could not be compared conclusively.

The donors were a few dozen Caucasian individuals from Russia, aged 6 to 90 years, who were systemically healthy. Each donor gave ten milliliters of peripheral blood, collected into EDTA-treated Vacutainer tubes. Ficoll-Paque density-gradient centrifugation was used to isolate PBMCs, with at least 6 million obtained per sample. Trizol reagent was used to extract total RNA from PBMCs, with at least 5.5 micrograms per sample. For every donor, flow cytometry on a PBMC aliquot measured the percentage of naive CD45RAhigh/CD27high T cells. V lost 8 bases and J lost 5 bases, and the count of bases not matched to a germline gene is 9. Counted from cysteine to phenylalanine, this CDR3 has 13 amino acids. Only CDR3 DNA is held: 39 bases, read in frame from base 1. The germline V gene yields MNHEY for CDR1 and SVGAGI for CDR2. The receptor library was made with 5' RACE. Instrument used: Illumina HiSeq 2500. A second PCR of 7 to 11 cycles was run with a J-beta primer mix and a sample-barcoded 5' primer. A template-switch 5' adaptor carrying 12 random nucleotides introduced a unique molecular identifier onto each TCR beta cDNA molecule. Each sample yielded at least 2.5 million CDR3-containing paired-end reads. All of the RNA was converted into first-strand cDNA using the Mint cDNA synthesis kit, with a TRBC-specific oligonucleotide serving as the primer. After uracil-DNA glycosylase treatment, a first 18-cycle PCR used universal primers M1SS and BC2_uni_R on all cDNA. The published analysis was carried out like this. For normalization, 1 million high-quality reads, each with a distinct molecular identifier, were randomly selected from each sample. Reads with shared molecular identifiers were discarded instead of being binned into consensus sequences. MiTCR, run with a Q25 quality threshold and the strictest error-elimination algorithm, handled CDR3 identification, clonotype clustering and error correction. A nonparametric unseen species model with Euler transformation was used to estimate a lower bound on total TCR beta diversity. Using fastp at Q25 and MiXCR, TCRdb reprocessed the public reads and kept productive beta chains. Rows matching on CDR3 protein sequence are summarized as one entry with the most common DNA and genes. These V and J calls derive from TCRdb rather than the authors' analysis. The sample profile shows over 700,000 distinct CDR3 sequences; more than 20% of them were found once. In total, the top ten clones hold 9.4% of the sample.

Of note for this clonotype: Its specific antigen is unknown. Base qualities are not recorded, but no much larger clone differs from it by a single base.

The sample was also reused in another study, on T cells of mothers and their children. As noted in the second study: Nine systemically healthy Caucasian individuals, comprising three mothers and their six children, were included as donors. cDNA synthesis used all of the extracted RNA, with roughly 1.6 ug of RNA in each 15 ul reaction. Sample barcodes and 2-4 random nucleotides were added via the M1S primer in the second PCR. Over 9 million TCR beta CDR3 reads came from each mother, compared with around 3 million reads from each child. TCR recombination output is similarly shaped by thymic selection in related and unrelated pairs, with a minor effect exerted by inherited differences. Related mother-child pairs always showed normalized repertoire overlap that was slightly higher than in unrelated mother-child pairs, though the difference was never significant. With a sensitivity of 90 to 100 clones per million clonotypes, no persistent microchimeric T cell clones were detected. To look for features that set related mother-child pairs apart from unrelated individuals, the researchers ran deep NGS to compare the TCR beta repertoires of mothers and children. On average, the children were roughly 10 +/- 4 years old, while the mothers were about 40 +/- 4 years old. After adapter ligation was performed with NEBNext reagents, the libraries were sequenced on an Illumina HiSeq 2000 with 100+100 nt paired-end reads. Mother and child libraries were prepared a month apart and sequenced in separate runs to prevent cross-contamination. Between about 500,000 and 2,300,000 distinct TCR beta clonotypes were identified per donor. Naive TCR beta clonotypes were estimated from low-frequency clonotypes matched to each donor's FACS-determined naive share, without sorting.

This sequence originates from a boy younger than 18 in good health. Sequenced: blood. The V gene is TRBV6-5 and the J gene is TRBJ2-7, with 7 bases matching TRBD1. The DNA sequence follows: TGTGCCAGCGGGCCTACAGGGGTCCACGAGCAGTACTTC. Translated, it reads CASGPTGVHEQYF.